This TCR beta chain originates from a study of blood T cell repertoires in COVID-19. Background on the study: Whether acute or convalescent, the COVID-19 samples came from the United States, Italy and Spain.

This clone was seen at least ten times. Per the authors' pipeline: From reference gene primer amplification, estimates of nucleated cell counts were derived. Sequencing used immunoSEQ multiplex PCR; TCRdb keeps in-frame clones, though not all of them. D and trimming were read from the DNA, whereas the V and J calls and clone size are those reported in that table. The sample contains fewer than 300,000 clones, 80% to 90% of which appear only once. Trimming shortened V by 6 bases and J by 7 bases, and 18 bases separated the two germline ends. The germline V gene has CDR1 MNHEY and CDR2 SVGAGI. The length of the CDR3 is 14 residues.

The source of this sequence is a woman aged 30 to 39 who had recovered from COVID-19. This chain links TRBV6-5 with TRBJ1-2; D is possibly TRBD1 (6 bases). Specimen: PBMCs or T cells enriched from blood (not recorded which). CDR3 coding DNA: TGTGCCAGCAGCCCCAATGGGGGGGCGAGTGGCTACACCTTC. The encoded protein is CASSPNGGASGYTF.